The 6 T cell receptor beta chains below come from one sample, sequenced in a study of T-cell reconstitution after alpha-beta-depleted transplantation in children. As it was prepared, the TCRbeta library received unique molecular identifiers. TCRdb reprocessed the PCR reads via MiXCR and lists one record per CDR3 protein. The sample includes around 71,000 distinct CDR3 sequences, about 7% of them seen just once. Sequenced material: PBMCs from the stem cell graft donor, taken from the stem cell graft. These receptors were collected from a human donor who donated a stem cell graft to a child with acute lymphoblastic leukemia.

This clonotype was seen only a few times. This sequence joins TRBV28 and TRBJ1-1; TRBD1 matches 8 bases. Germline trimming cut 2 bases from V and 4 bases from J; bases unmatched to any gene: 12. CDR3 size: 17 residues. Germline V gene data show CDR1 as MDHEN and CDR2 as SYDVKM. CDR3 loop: CASSLKLGATGATEAFF. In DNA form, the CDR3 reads TGTGCCAGCAGTTTAAAGCTGGGGGCGACAGGGGCCACTGAAGCTTTCTTT.

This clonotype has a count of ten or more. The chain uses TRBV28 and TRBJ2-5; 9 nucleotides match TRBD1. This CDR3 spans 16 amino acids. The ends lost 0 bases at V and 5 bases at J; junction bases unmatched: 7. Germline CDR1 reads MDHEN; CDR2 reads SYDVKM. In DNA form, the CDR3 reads TGTGCCAGCAGTTTATGGACAGGGGGTGCTCGGGAGACCCAGTACTTC. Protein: CASSLWTGGARETQYF.

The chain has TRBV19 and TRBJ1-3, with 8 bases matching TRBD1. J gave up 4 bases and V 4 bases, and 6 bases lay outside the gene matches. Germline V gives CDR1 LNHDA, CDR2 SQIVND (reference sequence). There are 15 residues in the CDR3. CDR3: CASSTRQGPGNTIYF. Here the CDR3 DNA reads TGTGCCAGTAGTACCCGACAGGGGCCGGGAAACACCATATATTTT.

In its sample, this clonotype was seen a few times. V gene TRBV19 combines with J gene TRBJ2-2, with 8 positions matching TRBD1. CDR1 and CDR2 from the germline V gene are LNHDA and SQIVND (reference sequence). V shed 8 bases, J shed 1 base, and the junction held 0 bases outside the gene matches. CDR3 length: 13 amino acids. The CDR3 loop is CASGTGNTGELFF. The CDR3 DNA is TGTGCCAGTGGGACAGGGAACACCGGGGAGCTGTTTTTT.

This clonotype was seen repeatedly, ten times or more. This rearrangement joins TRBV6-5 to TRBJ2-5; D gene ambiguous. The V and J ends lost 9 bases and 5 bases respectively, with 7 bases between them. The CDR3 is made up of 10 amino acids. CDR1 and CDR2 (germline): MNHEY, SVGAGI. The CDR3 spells CASGWETQYF. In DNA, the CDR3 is TGTGCCAGTGGGTGGGAGACCCAGTACTTC.

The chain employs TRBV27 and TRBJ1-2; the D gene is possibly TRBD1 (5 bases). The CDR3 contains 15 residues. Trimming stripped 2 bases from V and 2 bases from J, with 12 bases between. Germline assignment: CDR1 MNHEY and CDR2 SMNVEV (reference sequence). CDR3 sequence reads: CASSLGRGQNYGYTF. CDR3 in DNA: TGTGCCAGCAGTTTAGGTCGGGGCCAAAACTATGGCTACACCTTC.